Following are 21 T cell receptor beta chains from one sample sequenced in a study of T cells in Graves' hyperthyroidism and ophthalmopathy. RNA transcripts yielded amplified TCR beta CDR3 regions. HTBI primers drove first-round RT-PCR of the TCR CDR3. MiXCR, applied by TCRdb to the multiplex PCR reads, yields one record per CDR3 protein. Seen here are about 98,000 distinct CDR3 sequences, approximately 42% observed once, and the top ten hold roughly 10%. Sequenced sample: peripheral blood or thyroid tissue (not recorded which). These receptors all stem from a woman aged 25 to 39 with Graves' hyperthyroidism.

This clonotype showed up many times. The rearrangement uses TRBV5-1 and TRBJ1-2, with D possibly matching TRBD1 (5 bases). Trimming shortened V by 4 bases and J by 2 bases, and 18 bases separated the two germline ends. The CDR3 is 16 amino acids. Germline values: CDR1 SGHRS, CDR2 YFSETQ. CDR3 in DNA: TGCGCCAGCAGCCCATACCCAGACAGCCTGAACTATGGCTACACCTTC. Translating it yields CASSPYPDSLNYGYTF.

This clonotype was recorded many times. This may come from a read error, since a much larger clone is one base off. This chain joins TRBV18 and TRBJ1-1, with D unresolved. Germline CDR1 and CDR2: KGHSH and LQKENI. CDR3 length: 12 amino acids. The CDR3 reads CASSRPNTDAFF. The CDR3 coding sequence is TGTGCCAGCTCACGTCCGAACACTGATGCTTTCTTT.

This clonotype was counted ten times or more. The J gene is TRBJ1-4, the V gene TRBV20-1; D gene unclear. Germline V CDR1 and CDR2: DFQATT, SNEGSKA (reference sequence). With 8 bases removed from V and 9 bases from J, the gap between germline ends came to 16 bases. This CDR3 region has 12 residues. CDR3 nucleotides: TGCAGTACCCCATCTATAGCCCAAAAACTGTTTTTT. Residues: CSTPSIAQKLFF.

This clonotype was recorded many times. The gene calls are TRBV7-2 and TRBJ2-2, with a possible D match to TRBD2 (5 bases). The CDR3 has 15 amino acids. Germline loops: CDR1 SGHTA, CDR2 FQGNSA. V was shortened by 3 bases and J by 4 bases, with 12 bases between the two germline ends. CDR3 amino acids: CASSLGGSFTGELFF. The CDR3 region has the DNA TGTGCCAGCAGCTTGGGCGGGTCTTTCACCGGGGAGCTGTTTTTT.

In this sample, this clonotype turned up many times. The chain employs TRBV7-2 and TRBJ2-5; 9 positions match TRBD2. V dropped 4 bases and J dropped 5; count of bases not matched to a gene: 14. This CDR3 contains 17 residues. Per the germline V gene, CDR1 is SGHTA and CDR2 is FQGNSA. As DNA, the CDR3 is TGTGCCAGCAGCTCCTATATTTCGCTAGCGGGAAGGGAGACCCAGTACTTC. It specifies CASSSYISLAGRETQYF.

This clonotype was seen a handful of times. CDR3 protein: CASSENQGARSAEQYF. In nucleotides, the CDR3 is TGTGCCAGCAGTGAAAACCAAGGAGCCAGATCCGCAGAGCAGTACTTC. V usage is TRBV7-3 and J usage is TRBJ2-7, with D hard to call. V lost 6 bases and J 7 bases, leaving 25 bases between the germline ends. Germline assignment: CDR1 SGHTA and CDR2 FQGTGA. This CDR3 spans 16 amino acids.

The chain links TRBV20-1 to TRBJ2-7, with 10 nucleotides matching TRBD2. CDR1 and CDR2 (germline): DFQATT, SNEGSKA (reference sequence). The CDR3 sequence is 14 residues long. Germline trimming cut 6 bases from V and 5 bases from J; bases unmatched to any gene: 10. The CDR3 nucleotides read TGCAGTGCCACGCCTAGCGGGAGAGGGAACGAGCAGTACTTC. This sequence encodes CSATPSGRGNEQYF.

The CDR3 reads CATSRGDRGAQYF. CDR3 nucleotides: TGTGCCACCAGCAGAGGGGACAGGGGAGCGCAGTACTTC. This sequence joins TRBV15 and TRBJ2-7; TRBD1 matches at 10 bases. Germline values: CDR1 LNHNV, CDR2 YYDKDF (reference sequence). After removal of 1 base from V and 9 bases from J, the junction contained 3 bases not matched to a gene. The CDR3 is made up of 13 amino acids.

The chain employs TRBV15 and TRBJ1-1; D not resolved. In germline, CDR1 is LNHNV, CDR2 YYDKDF (reference sequence). Deletions cut 1 base from V and 3 bases from J, with 3 bases between. This CDR3 has 12 residues. The CDR3 bases are TGTGCCACCAGCAGAGTCTACACTGAAGCTTTCTTT. Residues: CATSRVYTEAFF.

J is TRBJ2-7 and V is TRBV5-1; D possibly corresponds to TRBD1 (8 bases). Germline lookup yields CDR1 SGHRS and CDR2 YFSETQ. V was shortened by 3 bases and J by 2 bases, with 15 bases between the two germline ends. The CDR3 loop spans 15 amino acids. The CDR3 DNA sequence: TGCGCCAGCAGCTCCGACAGGGGAGGGACCTACGAGCAGTACTTC. It codes for CASSSDRGGTYEQYF.

This chain links TRBV2 with TRBJ1-2; a weak D match, TRBD1 (6 bases). CDR3 size: 13 residues. Germline-derived CDR1 and CDR2 are SNHLY and FYNNEI. Between the trimmed V and J ends, which lost 6 bases and 6 bases, there was a span of 14 bases. CDR3 region: CASSSQGPDGYTF. DNA of the CDR3: TGTGCCAGCAGCTCACAGGGCCCCGATGGCTACACCTTC. Filled out from reference TRBV2 and TRBJ1-2, the complete variable domain reads EPEVTQTPSHQVTQMGQEVILRCVPISNHLYFYWYRQILGQKVEFLVSFYNNEISEKSEIFDDQFSVERPDGSNFTLKIRSTKLEDSAMYFCASSSQGPDGYTFGSGTRLTVV.

This clonotype was counted ten times or more. The chain links TRBV4-2 to TRBJ1-3; 11 bases match TRBD1. Germline CDR1 is LGHNA and CDR2 is YNFKEQ. This CDR3 comprises 14 residues. The junction had 0 bases not matched to a gene; V was cut back by 3 bases and J by 5 bases. The CDR3 DNA reads TGTGCCAGCAGCCAGGACAGGGGGCGAAACACCATATATTTT. Translation: CASSQDRGRNTIYF.

This clonotype was picked up many times. The chain carries TRBV5-6 and TRBJ2-7; D is ambiguous. Trimming left V 1 base short and J 2 bases short, with 13 bases between. Germline V CDR1 and CDR2: SGHDT, YYEEEE. This CDR3 region has 15 residues. CDR3 sequence (DNA): TGTGCCAGCAGCTTGTATTGGGCGGTCGCCTACGAGCAGTACTTC. It translates to CASSLYWAVAYEQYF.

This clonotype was counted many times. V is TRBV6-5 and J is TRBJ2-2, with 10 bases fitting TRBD1. Germline V gene lookup returns CDR1 MNHEY and CDR2 SVGAGI. The trim removed 6 bases at V and 5 bases at J, leaving 9 bases unmatched. The CDR3 runs 16 residues. The CDR3 region is CASRDSGQGETGELFF. The CDR3 DNA is TGTGCCAGCAGAGACTCAGGACAGGGGGAAACCGGGGAGCTGTTTTTT.

The gene calls are TRBV7-9 and TRBJ2-7; the match to TRBD2 covers 8 bases. The CDR3 loop spans 14 amino acids. The junction had 10 bases not matched to a gene; V was cut back by 11 bases and J by 1 base. CDR1 is SEHNR, CDR2 FQNEAQ, per germline (reference sequence). The CDR3 sequence: CACAGVAGSYEQYF. The DNA for the CDR3 is TGTGCCTGCGCGGGAGTAGCGGGATCCTACGAGCAGTACTTC.

This clonotype was found many times. The chain combines TRBV4-2 with TRBJ2-5; D call uncertain. V was shortened by 0 bases and J by 5 bases, with 13 bases between the two germline ends. The CDR3 is made up of 15 amino acids. The V gene's germline CDR1 is LGHNA and CDR2 YNFKEQ. The CDR3 DNA is TGTGCCAGCAGCCAAGATTTGCCGCAGGATGAGACCCAGTACTTC. Its protein is CASSQDLPQDETQYF.

This clonotype occurred many times. The chain combines TRBV18 with TRBJ2-7; D is perhaps TRBD1 (6 bases). V dropped 3 bases and J dropped 0 bases, with 9 bases sitting between them. The germline V gene encodes CDR1 KGHSH and CDR2 LQKENI. The CDR3 extends over 14 amino acids. The CDR3 coding sequence is TGTGCCAGCTCACCCCGGGACAACTCCTACGAGCAGTACTTC. Translating it yields CASSPRDNSYEQYF. Complete variable domain (other parts from reference TRBV18 and TRBJ2-7): NAGVMQNPRHLVRRRGQEARLRCSPMKGHSHVYWYRQLPEEGLKFMVYLQKENIIDESGMPKERFSAEFPKEGPSILRIQQVVRGDSAAYFCASSPRDNSYEQYFGPGTRLTVT.

This clonotype was recorded once. The V call is TRBV14, the J call TRBJ1-5; 10 bases are a match to TRBD1. There are 16 residues in the CDR3. V shed 5 bases, J shed 0 bases, and the junction held 4 bases outside the gene matches. Germline V lookup: CDR1 SGHDN, CDR2 FVKESK. CDR3 loop: CASSAGTGDSNQPQHF. The CDR3 coding sequence is TGTGCCAGCAGCGCCGGGACAGGGGATAGCAATCAGCCCCAGCATTTT.

Many counts were recorded for this clonotype. The rearrangement links TRBV3-1 to TRBJ2-7, with D hard to call. This CDR3 contains 11 residues. Germline CDR1 is LGHDT and CDR2 is YNNKEL (reference sequence). Trimming pared 1 base from V and 10 bases from J, leaving 8 bases between. CDR3 bases: TGTGCCAGCAGCCAAGGCCGGGTCCAGTACTTC. Protein sequence: CASSQGRVQYF.

This clonotype has a count of ten or more. The chain carries TRBV28 and TRBJ1-5; D gene ambiguous. V was cut by 3 bases and J by 9 bases, with 12 bases left in between. The CDR3 consists of 13 residues. CDR1 and CDR2 from the germline V gene are MDHEN and SYDVKM. In nucleotides, the CDR3 is TGTGCCAGCAGTTTCCACCATTTTTGGCCCCAGCATTTT. This translates into CASSFHHFWPQHF. Supplemented by reference TRBV28 and TRBJ1-5, the full variable domain reads DVKVTQSSRYLVKRTGEKVFLECVQDMDHENMFWYRQDPGLGLRLIYFSYDVKMKEKGDIPEGYSVSREKKERFSLILESASTNQTSMYLCASSFHHFWPQHFGDGTRLSIL.

This clonotype was found once. Sequence at one end of the junction differs from germline and may be a read error. The genes are TRBV7-6 and TRBJ2-7; TRBD2 matches at 12 bases. CDR3 length: 16 amino acids. CDR1 SGHVS and CDR2 FNYEAQ come from the germline V gene. CDR3 nucleotides: TGTGCCAGTAGCTTAGGGACTAGCGGGCCTTCCTACGAGCAGTACTTC. Protein product: CASSLGTSGPSYEQYF.